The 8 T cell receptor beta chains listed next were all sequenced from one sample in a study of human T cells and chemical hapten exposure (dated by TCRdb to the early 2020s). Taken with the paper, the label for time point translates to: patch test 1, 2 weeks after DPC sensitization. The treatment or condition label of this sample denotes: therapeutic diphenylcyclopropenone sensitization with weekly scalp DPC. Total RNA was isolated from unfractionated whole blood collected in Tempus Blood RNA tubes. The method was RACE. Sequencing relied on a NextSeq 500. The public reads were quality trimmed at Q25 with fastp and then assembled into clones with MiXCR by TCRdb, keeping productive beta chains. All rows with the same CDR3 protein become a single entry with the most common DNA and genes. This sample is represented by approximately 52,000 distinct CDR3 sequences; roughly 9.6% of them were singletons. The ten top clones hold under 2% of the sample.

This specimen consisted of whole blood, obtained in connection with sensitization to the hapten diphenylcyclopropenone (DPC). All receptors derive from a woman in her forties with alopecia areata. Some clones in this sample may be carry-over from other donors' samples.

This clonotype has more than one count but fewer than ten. As DNA, the CDR3 is TGTGCCAGCAGTCGCCCTAGCGGGGGGTACGAGCAGTACTTC. Protein: CASSRPSGGYEQYF. The chain couples TRBV6-2 or TRBV6-3 to TRBJ2-7, with 11 nucleotides matching TRBD2. V lost 5 bases and J lost 4; bases outside the gene matches: 4. CDR1 MNHEY and CDR2 SVGEGT come from the germline V gene. This CDR3 is 14 amino acids long.

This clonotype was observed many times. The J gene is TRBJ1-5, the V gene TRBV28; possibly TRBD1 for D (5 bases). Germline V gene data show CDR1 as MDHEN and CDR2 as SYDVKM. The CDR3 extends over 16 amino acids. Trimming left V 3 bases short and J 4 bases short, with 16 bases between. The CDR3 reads CASSFRGAGRNQPQHF. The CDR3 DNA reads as TGTGCCAGCAGTTTTAGAGGGGCAGGGCGTAATCAGCCCCAGCATTTT.

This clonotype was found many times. The CDR3 region is CASSVASGSREQYF. In DNA, the CDR3 is TGTGCCAGCAGCGTAGCTAGCGGGAGTCGCGAGCAGTACTTC. The V and J genes are TRBV9 and TRBJ2-7, with 10 nucleotides matching TRBD2. Germline CDR1 SGDLS, CDR2 YYNGEE. The length of the CDR3 is 14 residues. The trim removed 0 bases at V and 6 bases at J, leaving 3 bases unmatched.

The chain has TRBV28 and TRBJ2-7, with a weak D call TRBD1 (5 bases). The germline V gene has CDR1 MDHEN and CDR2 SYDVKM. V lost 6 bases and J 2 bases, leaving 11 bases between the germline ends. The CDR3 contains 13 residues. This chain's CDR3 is CASSPDKTYEQYF. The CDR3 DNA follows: TGTGCCAGCAGCCCGGACAAGACCTACGAGCAGTACTTC.

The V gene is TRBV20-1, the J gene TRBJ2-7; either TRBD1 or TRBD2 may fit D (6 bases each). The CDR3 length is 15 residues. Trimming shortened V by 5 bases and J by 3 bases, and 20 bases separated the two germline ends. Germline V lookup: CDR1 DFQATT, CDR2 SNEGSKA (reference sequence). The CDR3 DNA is TGCAGTGCTGGACAAGTGAGGGGGGTGAACTACGAGCAGTACTTC. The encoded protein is CSAGQVRGVNYEQYF.

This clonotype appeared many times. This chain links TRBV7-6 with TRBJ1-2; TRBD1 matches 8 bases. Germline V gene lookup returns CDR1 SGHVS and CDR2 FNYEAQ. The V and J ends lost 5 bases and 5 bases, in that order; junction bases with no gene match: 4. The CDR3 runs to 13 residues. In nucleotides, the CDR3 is TGTGCCAGCAGCCCGACAGGGGAATATGGCTACACCTTC. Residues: CASSPTGEYGYTF.

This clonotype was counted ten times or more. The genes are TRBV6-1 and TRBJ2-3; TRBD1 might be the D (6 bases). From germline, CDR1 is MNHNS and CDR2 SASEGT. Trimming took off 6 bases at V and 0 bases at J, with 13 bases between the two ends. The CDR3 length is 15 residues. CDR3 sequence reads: CASRMGQTSTDTQYF. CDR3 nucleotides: TGTGCCAGCAGGATGGGACAAACTAGCACAGATACGCAGTATTTT.

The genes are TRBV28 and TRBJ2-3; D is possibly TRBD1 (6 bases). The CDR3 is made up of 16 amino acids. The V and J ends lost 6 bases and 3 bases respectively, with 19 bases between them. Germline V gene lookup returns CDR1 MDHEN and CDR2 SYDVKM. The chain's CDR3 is CASSPGSEGVTDTQYF. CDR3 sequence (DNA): TGTGCCAGCAGCCCGGGGAGCGAGGGGGTGACAGATACGCAGTATTTT.